Only a few counts were recorded for the clone carrying this T cell receptor (beta chain). Its antigen is not identified. CDR3 size: 15 residues. V gave up 0 bases and J gave up 4 bases, with 12 bases separating them. From germline, CDR1 is SGHTA and CDR2 FQGNSA. The sample belongs to a study of beta chain features in type 1 diabetes. Across the study: Comparable age, gender and cell yields were observed in patients relative to healthy donors. Summed over all samples, the examined sorted cells came to roughly 110,000,000. Whole-study findings and limits: Across patients, naive, central memory and Treg TCRB repertoires exhibited apparently greater similarity than was observed across healthy donors. Any role of HLA type in TCRB rearrangement remained unresolved here.

Expressed TCRB transcripts were sequenced, since all the RNA that had been isolated was reverse transcribed. Profiling relied on immunoSEQ multiplex PCR, and the TCRdb table lists in-frame clones only, not all of them. The table has about 150,000 clones, 8.5% to 12% seen once; the top ten hold 1.3%. Sequenced: naive CD4+ T cells from blood. This receptor was obtained from a man between 18 and 35 years old in good health. The rearrangement joins TRBV7-2 to TRBJ2-5; weak D call: TRBD1 (5 bases). CDR3: CASSLAEGVGETQYF. The DNA of the CDR3 is TGTGCCAGCAGCTTAGCCGAAGGGGTGGGAGAGACCCAGTACTTC. The full variable domain, in which reference TRBV7-2 and TRBJ2-5 provide the parts outside the CDR3, is GAGVSQSPSNKVTEKGKDVELRCDPISGHTALYWYRQSLGQGLEFLIYFQGNSAPDKSGLPSDRFSAERTGGSVSTLTIQRTQQEDSAVYLCASSLAEGVGETQYFGPGTRLLVL.